This T cell receptor beta chain is drawn from a study of cytomegalovirus exposure and HLA in healthy donors. Study details: HLA-typed donors contributed approximately 86 million unique TCRs, which were held in an early data release.

Trimming removed 4 bases at V and 4 bases at J, with 10 bases between. The CDR3 length is 13 residues. Germline V gene data show CDR1 as LNHDA and CDR2 as SQIVND (reference sequence). In the case of this clone: Its antigen is not known.

Study-level findings and limits: Rare TCR sequences predominated, though certain public TCRs were found in many donors. The classifier reportedly diagnosed cytomegalovirus status with high sensitivity and specificity.

The primer mix had 60 Vbeta and 13 Jbeta primers. Sequenced by immunoSEQ multiplex PCR; TCRdb stores in-frame clones only, minus some. The sample shows around 190,000 clones, approximately 70% of them seen only once. The TCR comes from a woman in her thirties in good health and CMV-seropositive. The chain combines TRBV19 with TRBJ1-1; D ambiguous. The sample comprised PBMCs. CDR3 residues: CASSTLRGTEAFF. The CDR3 nucleotides are TGTGCCAGTAGTACTCTGCGAGGCACTGAAGCTTTCTTT.